Below, one T cell receptor (beta chain) is given with its context. Which antigen it targets is not known. Per-base qualities were not stored, and no clone one base away is much larger. This sample was taken from a study of T cells in Graves' hyperthyroidism and ophthalmopathy (dated 2019 in TCRdb). Broadly, across the study: Peripheral blood was sampled at the time of initial diagnosis, prior to any treatment. The 90 to 100 discovery patients were randomly divided into training and test sets at a 7:3 ratio. A discovery cohort of about a hundred patients, approximately 45 with Graves' ophthalmopathy and under 60 with stable Graves' hyperthyroidism, was used to find distinguishing TCR V-J signatures. After sampling, hyperthyroidism patients received methimazole starting at 30 mg daily, and ophthalmopathy patients received high-dose intravenous methylprednisolone. In addition, the study compared T-cell repertoires in thyroid tissue and in blood from 6 or 7 Graves' hyperthyroidism patients. TCR Vbeta CDR3 sequencing of roughly 140 peripheral blood samples (over 40 ophthalmopathy, 75 hyperthyroidism and roughly 17 progressor patients) is reported in the paper. Prospective prediction of ophthalmopathy was tested in an independent validation cohort of 18 to 20 hyperthyroidism patients and 17 patients who later progressed to ophthalmopathy. Summary of the overall study and its limitations: Sample size was not statistically predetermined, and blinding of investigators to group allocation was not performed. In validation, progression to ophthalmopathy was predicted by the model with 65% to 71% sensitivity and nearly 75% specificity, a median of around 6.5 months before onset. Most expanded thyroid clonotypes (frequency above 0.001) were also detected in blood, suggesting blood repertoires may reflect thyroid immune responses. In cross-validation, a model built on a 13 V-J signature told ophthalmopathy apart from stable hyperthyroidism with 85% to 90% sensitivity and about 81% specificity, and in testing the same model reached 80%/75%.

The germline ends are 16 bases apart after V is trimmed by 7 bases and J by 5 bases. The CDR3 spans 14 residues, from the cysteine through the phenylalanine. The CDR3 DNA has 42 bases and is translated from base 1. A patient counted as having stable Graves' hyperthyroidism if no progression to ophthalmopathy occurred over 18 months of follow-up. Hyperthyroidism patients were newly diagnosed, had a disease duration of under 2 months, and were aged 18 to 65 years. The study excluded patients with uncontrolled infections, other autoimmune diseases, pregnancy or lactation. Diagnoses were based on clinical symptoms, serum thyroxine and TRAb, thyroid ultrasound and orbital computed tomography. PBMCs were isolated from 7.5 to 10 ml of fresh peripheral blood by Ficoll-Paque density gradient centrifugation. Trizol reagent was used to extract total RNA, and RNA quality was then checked on an Agilent 2100 Bioanalyzer.

The TCR beta CDR3 regions were amplified from RNA transcripts. The TCR CDR3 was subjected to a first round of RT-PCR using the HTBI primer set and the Qiagen OneStep RT-PCR kit. Libraries were constructed in a second round of multiplex PCR, after which size selection and purification were carried out. Paired-end sequencing of the libraries was performed with 100 bp reads on an Illumina HiSeq2000. The study's own analysis went as follows. SOAPnuke was used to process the raw data, with reads discarded if the reads contained adapters or uncalled bases, had a mean Phred below 15, or lacked an exact constant-primer or identifier match. COPE v1.2.5 was used to merge the high-quality paired reads, and each unique nucleotide sequence was defined as a clonotype. MiTCR v1.1 was used to align the clonotypes against IMGT TRBV, TRBD and TRBJ reference segments. Only V-J combinations with frequency above 0.0001, covering 99% to 99.2% of repertoires, were analysed. A TCS score was defined as the ratio of F50 (clonal expansion) to E x V (chaos), with BLOSUM62-based TCRdist applied between CDR3 peptides within each V-J. Welch's t-statistics and random forest reduced fewer than 600 V-J features to 10 to 15, which were used in a naive Bayes classifier (R e1071). The public reads were reanalyzed by TCRdb: fastp trimming at Q25, MiXCR alignment, in-frame beta chains only. Rows are unified per CDR3 protein, each entry keeping the most common DNA and genes. What appears here as the V and J calls and clone size reflects TCRdb's work, not the paper's. This sample lists over 300,000 distinct CDR3 sequences; approximately 15% were detected once. The top ten hold roughly 9.6% of the sample.

Sequencing was carried out using blood. The rearranged segments are TRBV12-3 or TRBV12-4 and TRBJ2-3; the D gene is possibly TRBD2, with 5 bases matching. The TCR comes from a woman aged 55-69 years with Graves' hyperthyroidism. The nucleotide sequence is TGTGCCAGCACCACTGGGGTAGCGTTAGATACGCAGTATTTT. It specifies CASTTGVALDTQYF.